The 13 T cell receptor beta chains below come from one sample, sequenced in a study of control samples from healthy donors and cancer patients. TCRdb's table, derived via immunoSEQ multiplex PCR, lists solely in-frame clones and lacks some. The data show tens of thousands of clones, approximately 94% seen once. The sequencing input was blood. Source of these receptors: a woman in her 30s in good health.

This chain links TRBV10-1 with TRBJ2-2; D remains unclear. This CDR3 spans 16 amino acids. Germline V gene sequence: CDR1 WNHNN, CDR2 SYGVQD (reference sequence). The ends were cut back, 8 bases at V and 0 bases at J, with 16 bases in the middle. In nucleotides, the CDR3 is TGCGCCAGCGGCCTTGGGGTGGGCGCGAACACCGGGGAGCTGTTTTTT. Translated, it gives CASGLGVGANTGELFF.

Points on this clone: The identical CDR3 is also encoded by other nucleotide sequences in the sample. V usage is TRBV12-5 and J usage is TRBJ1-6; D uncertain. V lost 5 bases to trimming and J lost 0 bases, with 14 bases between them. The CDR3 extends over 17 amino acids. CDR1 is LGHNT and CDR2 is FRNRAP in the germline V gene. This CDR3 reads CASGVLRQSSYNSPLHF. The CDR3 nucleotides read TGTGCTAGTGGTGTTTTAAGGCAGAGCTCCTATAATTCACCCCTCCACTTT.

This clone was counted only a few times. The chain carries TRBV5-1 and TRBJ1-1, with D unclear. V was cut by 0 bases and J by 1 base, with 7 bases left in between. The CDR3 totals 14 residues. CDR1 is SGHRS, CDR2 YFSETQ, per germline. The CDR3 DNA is TGCGCCAGCAGCTTGGGGGAAAGGAACACTGAAGCTTTCTTT. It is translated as CASSLGERNTEAFF.

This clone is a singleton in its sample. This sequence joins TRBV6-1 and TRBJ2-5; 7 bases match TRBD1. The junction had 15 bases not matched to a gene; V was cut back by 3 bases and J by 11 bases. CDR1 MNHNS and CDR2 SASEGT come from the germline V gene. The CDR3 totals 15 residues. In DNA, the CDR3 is TGTGCCAGCAGTGATCCGACAGGGAAACGGGGTGAGCAGTACTTC. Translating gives CASSDPTGKRGEQYF.

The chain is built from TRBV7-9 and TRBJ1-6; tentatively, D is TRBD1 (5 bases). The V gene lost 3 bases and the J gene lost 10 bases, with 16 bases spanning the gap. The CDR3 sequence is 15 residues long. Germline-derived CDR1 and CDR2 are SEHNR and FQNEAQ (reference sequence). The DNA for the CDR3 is TGTGCCAGCAGCTTCCAGGACATGGACGAGTCACCCCTCCACTTT. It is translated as CASSFQDMDESPLHF.

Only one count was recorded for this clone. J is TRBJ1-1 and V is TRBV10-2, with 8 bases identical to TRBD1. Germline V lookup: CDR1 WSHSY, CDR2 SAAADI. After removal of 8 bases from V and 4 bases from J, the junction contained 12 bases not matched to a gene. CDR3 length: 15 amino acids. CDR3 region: CASRRFTGGGTEAFF. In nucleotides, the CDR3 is TGCGCCAGCCGACGCTTTACAGGGGGAGGCACTGAAGCTTTCTTT.

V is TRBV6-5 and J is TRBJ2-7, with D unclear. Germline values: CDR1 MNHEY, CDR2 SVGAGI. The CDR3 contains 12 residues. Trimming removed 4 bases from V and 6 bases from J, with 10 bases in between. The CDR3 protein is CASSFSLGEQYF. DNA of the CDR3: TGTGCCAGCAGTTTCTCCTTGGGCGAGCAGTACTTC.

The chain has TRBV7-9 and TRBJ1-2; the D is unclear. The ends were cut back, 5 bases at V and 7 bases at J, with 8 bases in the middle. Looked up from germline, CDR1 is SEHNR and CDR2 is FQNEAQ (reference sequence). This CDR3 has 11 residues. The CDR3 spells CASSPGLGYTF. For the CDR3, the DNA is TGTGCCAGCAGCCCGGGTCTTGGCTACACCTTC.

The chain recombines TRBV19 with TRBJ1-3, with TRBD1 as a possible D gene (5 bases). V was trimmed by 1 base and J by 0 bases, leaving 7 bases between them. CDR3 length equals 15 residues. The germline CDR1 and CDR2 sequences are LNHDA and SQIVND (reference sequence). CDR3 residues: CASSIADISGNTIYF. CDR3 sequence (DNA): TGTGCCAGTAGTATAGCGGACATCTCTGGAAACACCATATATTTT. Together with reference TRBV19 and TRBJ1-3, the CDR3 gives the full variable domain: DGGITQSPKYLFRKEGQNVTLSCEQNLNHDAMYWYRQDPGQGLRLIYYSQIVNDFQKGDIAEGYSVSREKKESFPLTVTSAQKNPTAFYLCASSIADISGNTIYFGEGSWLTVV.

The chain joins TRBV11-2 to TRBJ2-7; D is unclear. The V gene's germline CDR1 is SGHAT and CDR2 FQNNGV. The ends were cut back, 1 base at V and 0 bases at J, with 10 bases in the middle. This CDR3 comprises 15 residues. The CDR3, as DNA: TGTGCCAGCAGCTTAGGACTCGGCACCTCCTACGAGCAGTACTTC. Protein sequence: CASSLGLGTSYEQYF.

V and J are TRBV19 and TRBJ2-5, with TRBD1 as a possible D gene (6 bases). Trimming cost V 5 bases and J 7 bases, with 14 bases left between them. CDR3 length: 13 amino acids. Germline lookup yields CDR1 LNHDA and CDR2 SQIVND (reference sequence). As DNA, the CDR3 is TGTGCCAGTAGTTCACAGGGTACGGGGACCCAGTACTTC. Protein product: CASSSQGTGTQYF.

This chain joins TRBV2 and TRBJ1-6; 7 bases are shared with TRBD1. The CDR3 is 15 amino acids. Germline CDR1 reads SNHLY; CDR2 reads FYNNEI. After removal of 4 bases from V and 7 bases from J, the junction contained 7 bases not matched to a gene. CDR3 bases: TGTGCCAGCAGTGCAACGGACAGGCTGAATTCACCCCTCCACTTT. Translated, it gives CASSATDRLNSPLHF.

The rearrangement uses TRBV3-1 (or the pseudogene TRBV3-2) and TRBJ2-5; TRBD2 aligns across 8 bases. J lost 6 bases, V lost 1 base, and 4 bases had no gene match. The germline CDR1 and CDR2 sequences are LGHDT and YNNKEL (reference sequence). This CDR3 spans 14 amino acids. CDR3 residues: CASSQGAGGKTQYF. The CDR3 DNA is TGTGCCAGCAGCCAAGGGGCGGGGGGAAAGACCCAGTACTTC.